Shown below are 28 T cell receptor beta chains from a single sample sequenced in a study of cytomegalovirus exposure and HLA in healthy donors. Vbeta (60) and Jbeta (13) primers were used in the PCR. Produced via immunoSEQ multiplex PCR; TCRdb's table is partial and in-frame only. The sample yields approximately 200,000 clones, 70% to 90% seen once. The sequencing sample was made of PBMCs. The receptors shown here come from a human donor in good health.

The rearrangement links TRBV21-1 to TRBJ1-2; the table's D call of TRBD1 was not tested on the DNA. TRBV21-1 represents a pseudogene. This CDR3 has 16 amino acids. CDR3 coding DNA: TGTGCCAGCAGCAAAAAAAACCCAGTCCCTAACTATGGCTACACCTTC. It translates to CASSKKNPVPNYGYTF.

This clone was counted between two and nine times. CDR3 protein: CASKRDRGGSPLHF. In DNA, the CDR3 is TGTGCCAGCAAAAGGGACAGGGGGGGTTCACCCCTCCACTTT. The chain links TRBV6-1 to TRBJ1-6, with TRBD1 matching 11 bases. Germline-derived CDR1 and CDR2 are MNHNS and SASEGT. V gave up 7 bases and J gave up 9 bases; unmatched junction bases: 5. This CDR3 has 14 residues.

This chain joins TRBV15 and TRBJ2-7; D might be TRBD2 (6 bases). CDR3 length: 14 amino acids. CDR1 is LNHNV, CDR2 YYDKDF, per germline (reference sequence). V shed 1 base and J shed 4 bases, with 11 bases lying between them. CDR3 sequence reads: CATSRGGSGYEQYF. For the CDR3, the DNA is TGTGCCACCAGCAGAGGGGGTAGCGGATACGAGCAGTACTTC.

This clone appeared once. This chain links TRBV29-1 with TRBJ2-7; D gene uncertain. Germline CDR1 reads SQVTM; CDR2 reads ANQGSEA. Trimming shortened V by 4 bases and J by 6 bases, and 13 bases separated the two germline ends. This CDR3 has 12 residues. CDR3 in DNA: TGCAGCGTTGTAGTTACCTACGGCGAGCAGTACTTC. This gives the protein CSVVVTYGEQYF.

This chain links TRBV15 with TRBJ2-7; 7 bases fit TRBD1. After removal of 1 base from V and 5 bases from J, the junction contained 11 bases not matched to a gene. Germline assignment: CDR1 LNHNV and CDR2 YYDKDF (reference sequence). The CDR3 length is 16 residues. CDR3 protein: CATSRGGNRGAHEQYF. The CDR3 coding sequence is TGTGCCACCAGCAGAGGGGGTAACAGGGGAGCCCACGAGCAGTACTTC.

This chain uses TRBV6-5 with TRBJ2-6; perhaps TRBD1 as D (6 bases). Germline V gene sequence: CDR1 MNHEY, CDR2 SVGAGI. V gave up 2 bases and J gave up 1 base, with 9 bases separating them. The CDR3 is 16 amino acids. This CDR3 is CASSYGDISGANVLTF. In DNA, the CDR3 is TGTGCCAGCAGTTACGGGGACATTTCTGGGGCCAACGTCCTGACTTTC.

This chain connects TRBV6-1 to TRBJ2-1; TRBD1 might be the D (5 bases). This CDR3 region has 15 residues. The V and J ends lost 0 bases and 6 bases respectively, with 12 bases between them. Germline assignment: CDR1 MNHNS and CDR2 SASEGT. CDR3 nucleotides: TGTGCCAGCAGTGAAGCAAAGGGGTCCCGCAATGAGCAGTTCTTC. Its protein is CASSEAKGSRNEQFF.

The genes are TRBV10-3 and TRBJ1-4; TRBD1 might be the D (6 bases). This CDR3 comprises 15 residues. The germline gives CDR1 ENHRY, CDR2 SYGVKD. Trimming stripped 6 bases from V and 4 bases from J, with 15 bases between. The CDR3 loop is CAISLGRGLNEKLFF. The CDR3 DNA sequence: TGTGCCATCAGCCTCGGCAGGGGCCTTAATGAAAAACTGTTTTTT.

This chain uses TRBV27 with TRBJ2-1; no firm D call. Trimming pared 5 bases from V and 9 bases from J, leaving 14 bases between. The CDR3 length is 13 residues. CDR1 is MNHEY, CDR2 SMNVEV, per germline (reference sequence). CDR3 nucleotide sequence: TGTGCCAGCAGTAAGAGGCCTACGGGTGAGCAGTTCTTC. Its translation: CASSKRPTGEQFF.

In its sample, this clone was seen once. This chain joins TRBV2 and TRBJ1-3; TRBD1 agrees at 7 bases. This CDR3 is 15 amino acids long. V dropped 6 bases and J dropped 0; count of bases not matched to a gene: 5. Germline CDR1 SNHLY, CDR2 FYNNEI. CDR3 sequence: CASRQGTNSGNTIYF. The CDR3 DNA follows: TGTGCCAGCAGACAGGGGACGAACTCTGGAAACACCATATATTTT.

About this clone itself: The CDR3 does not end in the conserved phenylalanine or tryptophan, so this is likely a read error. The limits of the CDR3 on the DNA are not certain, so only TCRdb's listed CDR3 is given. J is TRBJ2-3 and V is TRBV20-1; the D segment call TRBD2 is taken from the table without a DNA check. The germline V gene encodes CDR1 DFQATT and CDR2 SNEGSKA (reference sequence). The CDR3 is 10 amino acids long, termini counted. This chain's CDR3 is CSVRASGRSI.

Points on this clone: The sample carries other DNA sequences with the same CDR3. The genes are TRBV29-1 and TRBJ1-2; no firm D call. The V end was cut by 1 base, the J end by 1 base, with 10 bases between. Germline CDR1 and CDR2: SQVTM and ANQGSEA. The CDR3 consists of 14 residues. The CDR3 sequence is CSVEGRGLNYGYTF. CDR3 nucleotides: TGCAGCGTTGAAGGCAGAGGCCTTAACTATGGCTACACCTTC. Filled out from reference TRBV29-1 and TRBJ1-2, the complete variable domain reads SAVISQKPSRDICQRGTSLTIQCQVDSQVTMMFWYRQQPGQSLTLIATANQGSEATYESGFVIDKFPISRPNLTFSTLTVSNMSPEDSSIYLCSVEGRGLNYGYTFGSGTRLTVV.

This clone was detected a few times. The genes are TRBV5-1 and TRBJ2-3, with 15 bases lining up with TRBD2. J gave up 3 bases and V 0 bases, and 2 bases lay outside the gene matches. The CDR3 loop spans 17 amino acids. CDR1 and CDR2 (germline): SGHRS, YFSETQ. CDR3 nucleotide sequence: TGCGCCAGCAGCTTGGGAGGGACTAGCGGGAGGACAGATACGCAGTATTTT. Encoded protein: CASSLGGTSGRTDTQYF.

CDR3 DNA: TGTGCCAGCAGAGTTGGGCCCAGCACCGGGGAGCTGTTTTTT. It yields the protein CASRVGPSTGELFF. The rearrangement links TRBV6-4 to TRBJ2-2; D unclear. V shed 6 bases and J shed 4 bases, with 12 bases lying between them. The CDR3 runs 14 residues. CDR1 is MRHNA and CDR2 is SNTAGT in the germline V gene.

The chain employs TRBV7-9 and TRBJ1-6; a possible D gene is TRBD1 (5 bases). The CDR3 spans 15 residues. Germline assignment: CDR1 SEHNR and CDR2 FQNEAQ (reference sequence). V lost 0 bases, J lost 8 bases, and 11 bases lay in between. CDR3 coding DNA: TGTGCCAGCAGCTTAGCGGGCAGGGCGGATTCACCCCTCCACTTT. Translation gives CASSLAGRADSPLHF.

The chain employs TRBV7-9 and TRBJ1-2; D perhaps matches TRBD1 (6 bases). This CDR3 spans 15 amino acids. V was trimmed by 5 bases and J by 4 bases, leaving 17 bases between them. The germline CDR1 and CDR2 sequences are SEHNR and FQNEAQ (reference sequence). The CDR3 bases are TGTGCCAGCAGCCAGACAGGCCGCGAGGGCTATGGCTACACCTTC. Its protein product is CASSQTGREGYGYTF.

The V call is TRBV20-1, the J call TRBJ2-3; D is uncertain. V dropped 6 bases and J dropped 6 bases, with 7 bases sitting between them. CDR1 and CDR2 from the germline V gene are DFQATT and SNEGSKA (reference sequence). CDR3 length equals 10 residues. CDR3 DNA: TGCAGTGCCCAGGTGGATACGCAGTATTTT. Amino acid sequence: CSAQVDTQYF.

The CDR3 DNA reads as TGTGCCAGCAGCTTGGGACAGGGAATTGGCTACACCTTC. The encoded protein is CASSLGQGIGYTF. The rearrangement joins TRBV5-6 to TRBJ1-2; 7 bases match TRBD1. V trimming: 0 bases; J trimming: 7 bases; junction bases outside the gene matches: 3. The V gene's germline CDR1 is SGHDT and CDR2 YYEEEE. CDR3 length equals 13 residues. The variable domain in full, completed from reference TRBV5-6 and TRBJ1-2, reads DAGVTQSPTHLIKTRGQQVTLRCSPKSGHDTVSWYQQALGQGPQFIFQYYEEEERQRGNFPDRFSGHQFPNYSSELNVNALLLGDSALYLCASSLGQGIGYTFGSGTRLTVV.

CDR3 residues: CASSGPGQGSYEQYF. The CDR3 nucleotides are TGTGCCAGTAGTGGCCCAGGACAGGGCTCCTACGAGCAGTACTTC. The chain uses TRBV19 and TRBJ2-5, with 8 bases matching TRBD1. Matching the DNA end better, TRBJ2-7 makes the J call doubtful. CDR1 and CDR2 from the germline V gene are LNHDA and SQIVND (reference sequence). This CDR3 has 15 residues.

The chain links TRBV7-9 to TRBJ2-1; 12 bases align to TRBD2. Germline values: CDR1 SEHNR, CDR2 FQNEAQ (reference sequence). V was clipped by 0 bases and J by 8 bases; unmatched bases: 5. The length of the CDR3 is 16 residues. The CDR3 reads CASSLATSGSSDEQFF. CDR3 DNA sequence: TGTGCCAGCAGCTTAGCGACTAGCGGGAGCTCGGATGAGCAGTTCTTC.

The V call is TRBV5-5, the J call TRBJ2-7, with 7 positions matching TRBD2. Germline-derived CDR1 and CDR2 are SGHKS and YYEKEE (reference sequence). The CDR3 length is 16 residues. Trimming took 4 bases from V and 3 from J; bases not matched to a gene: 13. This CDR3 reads CASSPLLDSGFYEQYF. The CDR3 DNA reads TGTGCCAGCAGCCCCCTCCTGGATAGCGGGTTCTACGAGCAGTACTTC.

DNA for the CDR3: TGTGCCAGCTCGCGCAGCGGGAGGGAGGGCAATGAGCAGTTCTTC. Protein product: CASSRSGREGNEQFF. The gene calls are TRBV18 and TRBJ2-1, with 10 nucleotides matching TRBD2. Losses at the gene ends were 6 bases for V and 6 bases for J; bases not matched to a gene: 8. Germline assignment: CDR1 KGHSH and CDR2 LQKENI. The CDR3 loop spans 15 amino acids.

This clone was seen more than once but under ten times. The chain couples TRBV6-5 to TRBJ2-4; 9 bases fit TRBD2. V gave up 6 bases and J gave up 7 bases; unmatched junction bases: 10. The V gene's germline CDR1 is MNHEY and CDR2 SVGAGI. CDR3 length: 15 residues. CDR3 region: CASSPGLAAMNIQYF. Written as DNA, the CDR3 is TGTGCCAGCAGCCCGGGACTAGCTGCTATGAACATTCAGTACTTC.

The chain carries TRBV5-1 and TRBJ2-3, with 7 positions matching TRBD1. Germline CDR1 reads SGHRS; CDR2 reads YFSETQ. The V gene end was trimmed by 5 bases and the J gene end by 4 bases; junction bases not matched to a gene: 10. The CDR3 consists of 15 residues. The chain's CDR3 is CASRPGTAHPDTQYF. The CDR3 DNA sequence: TGCGCCAGCAGACCTGGGACAGCCCATCCAGATACGCAGTATTTT.

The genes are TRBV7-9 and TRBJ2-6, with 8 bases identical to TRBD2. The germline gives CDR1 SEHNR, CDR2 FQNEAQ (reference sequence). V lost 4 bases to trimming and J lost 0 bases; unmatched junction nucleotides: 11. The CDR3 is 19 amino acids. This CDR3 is CASSSLTYSGASGANVLTF. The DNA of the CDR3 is TGTGCCAGCAGCTCGCTGACTTATAGCGGGGCCTCTGGGGCCAACGTCCTGACTTTC.

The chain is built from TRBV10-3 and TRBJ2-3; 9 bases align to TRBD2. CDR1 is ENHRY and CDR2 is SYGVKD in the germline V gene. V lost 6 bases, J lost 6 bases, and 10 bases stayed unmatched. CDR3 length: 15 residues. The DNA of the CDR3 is TGTGCCATCAGATTTACTAAGCGGGAGGTGGATACGCAGTATTTT. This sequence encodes CAIRFTKREVDTQYF.

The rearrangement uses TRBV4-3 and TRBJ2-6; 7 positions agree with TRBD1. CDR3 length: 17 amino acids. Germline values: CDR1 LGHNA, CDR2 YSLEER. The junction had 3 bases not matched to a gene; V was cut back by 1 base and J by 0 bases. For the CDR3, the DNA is TGCGCCAGCAGCCAAGGGGGACAGCCCTCTGGGGCCAACGTCCTGACTTTC. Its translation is CASSQGGQPSGANVLTF.

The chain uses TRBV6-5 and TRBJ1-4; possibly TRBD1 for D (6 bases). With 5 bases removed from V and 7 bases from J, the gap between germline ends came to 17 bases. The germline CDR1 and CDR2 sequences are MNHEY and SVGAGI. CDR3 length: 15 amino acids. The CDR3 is CASSRRGARGEKLFF. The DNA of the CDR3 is TGTGCCAGCAGTCGTCGGGGGGCGCGTGGTGAAAAACTGTTTTTT.